This TCR beta chain emerged from a study of blood T cell repertoires in COVID-19. Turning to the study itself: The United States, Italy and Spain were the sources of the acute and convalescent COVID-19 samples. T cells, B-cell-depleted T cells, or PBMCs supplied cDNA or gDNA.

Authors' data handling: Counts of nucleated cells, estimated from reference gene primer amplification, were obtained. Some clones are missing from TCRdb's copy, which holds only in-frame ones; the method was immunoSEQ multiplex PCR. The V and J calls and clone size were taken over from that table, and D and trimming were inferred from the DNA. Altogether 75,000 to 95,000 clones are present, approximately 80% being singletons, with the ten largest covering just under 25%. The germline V gene has CDR1 SGHTA and CDR2 FQGNSA. Trimming took off 1 base at V and 4 bases at J, with 10 bases between the two ends. This CDR3 spans 14 amino acids.

Sequencing used peripheral blood. The V call is TRBV7-2, the J call TRBJ1-1; D gene ambiguous. The sequence derives from a man between 60 and 75 years old with acute or convalescent COVID-19. CDR3 region: CASSLGWQSTEAFF. The CDR3, as DNA: TGTGCCAGCAGCTTAGGTTGGCAAAGCACTGAAGCTTTCTTT.